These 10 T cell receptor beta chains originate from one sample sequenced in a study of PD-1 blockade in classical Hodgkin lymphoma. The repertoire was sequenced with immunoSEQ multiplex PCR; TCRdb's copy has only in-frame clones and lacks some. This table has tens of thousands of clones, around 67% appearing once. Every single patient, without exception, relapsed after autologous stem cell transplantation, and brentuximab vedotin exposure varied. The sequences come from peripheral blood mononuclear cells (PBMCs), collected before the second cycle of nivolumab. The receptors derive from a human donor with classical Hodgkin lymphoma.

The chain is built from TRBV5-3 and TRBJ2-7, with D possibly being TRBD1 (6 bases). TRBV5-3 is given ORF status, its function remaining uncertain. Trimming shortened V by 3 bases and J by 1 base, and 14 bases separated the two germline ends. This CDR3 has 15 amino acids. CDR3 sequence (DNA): TGTGCCAGAAGCTGTCGACAGGACGGGTCCTACGAGCAGTACTTC. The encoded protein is CARSCRQDGSYEQYF.

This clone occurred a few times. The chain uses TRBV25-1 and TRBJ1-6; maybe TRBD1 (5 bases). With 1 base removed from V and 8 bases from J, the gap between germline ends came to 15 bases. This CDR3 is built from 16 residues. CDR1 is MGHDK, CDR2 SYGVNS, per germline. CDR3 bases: TGTGCCAGCAGTGAATTAGGTCGTCTCAGGGATTCACCCCTCCACTTT. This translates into CASSELGRLRDSPLHF.

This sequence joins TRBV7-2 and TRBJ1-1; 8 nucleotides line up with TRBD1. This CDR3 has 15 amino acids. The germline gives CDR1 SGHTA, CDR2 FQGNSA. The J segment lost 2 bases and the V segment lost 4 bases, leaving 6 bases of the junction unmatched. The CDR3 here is CASSSWTGRNTEAFF. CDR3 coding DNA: TGTGCCAGCAGCTCATGGACAGGGCGAAACACTGAAGCTTTCTTT.

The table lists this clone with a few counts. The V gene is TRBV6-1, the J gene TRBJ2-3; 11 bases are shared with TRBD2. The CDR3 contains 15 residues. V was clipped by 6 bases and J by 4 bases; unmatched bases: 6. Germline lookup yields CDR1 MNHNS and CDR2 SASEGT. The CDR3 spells CASRLTSGIADTQYF. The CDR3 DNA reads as TGTGCCAGCAGACTGACTAGCGGGATAGCAGATACGCAGTATTTT.

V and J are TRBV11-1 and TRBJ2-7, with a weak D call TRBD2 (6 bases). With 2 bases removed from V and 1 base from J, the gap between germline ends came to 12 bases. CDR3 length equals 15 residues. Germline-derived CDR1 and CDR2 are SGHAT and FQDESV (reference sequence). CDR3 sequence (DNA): TGTGCCAGCAGCTTAACAACCGGGACTTCCTACGAGCAGTACTTC. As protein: CASSLTTGTSYEQYF.

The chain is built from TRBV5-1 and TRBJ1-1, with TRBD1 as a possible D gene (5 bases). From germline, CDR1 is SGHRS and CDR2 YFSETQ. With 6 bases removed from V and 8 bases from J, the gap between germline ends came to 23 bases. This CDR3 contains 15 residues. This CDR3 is CASTNGGTFGPEAFF. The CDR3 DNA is TGCGCCAGCACCAACGGGGGGACGTTCGGTCCCGAAGCTTTCTTT.

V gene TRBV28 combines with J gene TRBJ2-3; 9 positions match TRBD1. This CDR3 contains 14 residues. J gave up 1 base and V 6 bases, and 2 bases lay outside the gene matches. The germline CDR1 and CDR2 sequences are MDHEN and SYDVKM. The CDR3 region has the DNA TGTGCCAGCAGGGACAGGGGCGGCACAGATACGCAGTATTTT. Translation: CASRDRGGTDTQYF.

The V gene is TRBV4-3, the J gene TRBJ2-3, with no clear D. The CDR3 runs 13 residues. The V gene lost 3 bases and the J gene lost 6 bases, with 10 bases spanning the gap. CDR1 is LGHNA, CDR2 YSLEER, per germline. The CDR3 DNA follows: TGCGCCAGCAGCCAGCGACCTTCGGATACGCAGTATTTT. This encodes CASSQRPSDTQYF.

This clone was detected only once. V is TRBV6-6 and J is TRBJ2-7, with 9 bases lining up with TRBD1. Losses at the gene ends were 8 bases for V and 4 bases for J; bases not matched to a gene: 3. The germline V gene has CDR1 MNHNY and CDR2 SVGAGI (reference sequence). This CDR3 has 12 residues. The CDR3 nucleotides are TGTGCCAGCCGGGACAGGGCTTACGAGCAGTACTTC. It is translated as CASRDRAYEQYF.

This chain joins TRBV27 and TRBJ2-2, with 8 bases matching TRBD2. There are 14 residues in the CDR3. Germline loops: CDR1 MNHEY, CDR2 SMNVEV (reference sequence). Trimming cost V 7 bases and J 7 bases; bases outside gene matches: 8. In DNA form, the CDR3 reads TGTGCCAGCAATTCCGGGGGGGGGCGCGGGGAGCTGTTTTTT. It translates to CASNSGGGRGELFF.